This T cell receptor (beta chain) was sequenced in a study of blood T cell repertoires in COVID-19. Study-level background: The origin of the acute and convalescent COVID-19 samples was the United States, Italy and Spain.

Only in-frame clones appear in the TCRdb table, and some are missing; sequencing was by immunoSEQ multiplex PCR. The data contain some 240,000 clones, under 90% of them singletons. The germline gives CDR1 MNHEY, CDR2 SVGAGI. The CDR3 length is 15 residues. The junction had 5 bases not matched to a gene; V was cut back by 6 bases and J by 3 bases. The V gene is TRBV6-5, the J gene TRBJ1-5; TRBD1 aligns across 10 bases. The specimen was PBMCs or T cells enriched from blood (not recorded which). The TCR sequence derives from a man younger than 40 with acute COVID-19. The CDR3 DNA is TGTGCCAGCAGGTGGGGACAGGGGAACAATCAGCCCCAGCATTTT. This translates into CASRWGQGNNQPQHF.